Many counts were recorded for the clone carrying this T cell receptor (beta chain). The antigen is undetermined. This specimen belongs to a study of T cell repertoires in cytomegalovirus infection. For the study at large: An indication of both CMV infection and matching HLA type came from public TCR beta signatures. Study results and caveats: HLA-C-restricted CMV-specific TCR beta clonotypes prevailed in the ex vivo response.

Germline values: CDR1 SGHTA, CDR2 FQGNSA. CDR3 size: 17 residues. Trimming removed 1 base from V and 1 base from J, with 14 bases in between. TCRdb redid the calling of the reads with MiXCR, one entry per CDR3 protein. The sample consists of about 130,000 distinct CDR3 sequences, almost 9% of them appearing once. Sequenced input: PBMCs. This chain uses TRBV7-2 with TRBJ2-1, with TRBD1 as a possible D gene (6 bases). The TCR was taken from a human donor in good health (CMV status not recorded). Some clones in this sample may be carry-over from other donors' samples. As DNA, the CDR3 is TGTGCCAGCAGCTTAGGATCCGGGACACCTTCCTACAATGAGCAGTTCTTC. Translating gives CASSLGSGTPSYNEQFF.